This T cell receptor (beta chain) was recovered during a study of T cells in Graves' hyperthyroidism and ophthalmopathy. Regarding the study as a whole: Ophthalmopathy, which appeared later, was predicted by the model a median about 6 months before onset.

In this sample, this clonotype turned up many times. Its specificity is unknown. Template material for amplifying TCR beta CDR3 regions consisted of RNA transcripts. Primed by the HTBI set, a first-round RT-PCR was run on the TCR CDR3. TCRdb fed the multiplex PCR reads into MiXCR, producing one record per CDR3 protein. The sample has about 400,000 distinct CDR3 sequences, 15% seen once; the top ten hold about 31%. The CDR3 has 14 amino acids. Germline V lookup: CDR1 SEHNR, CDR2 FQNEAQ (reference sequence). Trimming took off 1 base at V and 5 bases at J, with 11 bases between the two ends. This sample holds PBMCs from roughly 10 ml fresh peripheral blood.

The receptor's source is a young woman with Graves' hyperthyroidism. This rearrangement joins TRBV7-9 to TRBJ2-5, with D unclear. Sequencing input: blood. Written as DNA, the CDR3 is TGTGCCAGCAGCTTAGACCTCGCCGTGGAGACCCAGTACTTC. This sequence encodes CASSLDLAVETQYF.